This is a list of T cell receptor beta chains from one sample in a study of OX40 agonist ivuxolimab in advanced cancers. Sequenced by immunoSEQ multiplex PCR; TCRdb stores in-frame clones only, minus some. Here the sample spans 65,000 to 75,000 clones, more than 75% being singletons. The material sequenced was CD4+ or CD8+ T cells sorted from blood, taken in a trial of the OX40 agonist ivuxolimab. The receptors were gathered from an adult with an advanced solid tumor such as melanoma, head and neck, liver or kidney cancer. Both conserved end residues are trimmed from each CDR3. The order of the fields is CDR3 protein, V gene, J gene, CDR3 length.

CDR3aa: ASSKGMNNQPQH
v_gene: TRBV19
j_gene: TRBJ1-5
len: 12

CDR3aa: ASSGGLPGEQY
v_gene: TRBV2
j_gene: TRBJ2-7
len: 11

CDR3aa: ASSLSGQPSGNTIY
v_gene: TRBV28
j_gene: TRBJ1-3
len: 14

CDR3aa: ASSLDRDSTSSYEQY
v_gene: TRBV28
j_gene: TRBJ2-7
len: 15

CDR3aa: AISVTQGGQPQH
v_gene: TRBV10-3
j_gene: TRBJ1-5
len: 12

CDR3aa: ASSLVGENTEAF
v_gene: TRBV18
j_gene: TRBJ1-1
len: 12

CDR3aa: ASSRTPGGTNEKLF
v_gene: TRBV5-1
j_gene: TRBJ1-4
len: 14

CDR3aa: ASSRGLQETQY
v_gene: TRBV7-9
j_gene: TRBJ2-5
len: 11

CDR3aa: ASSLGAAYGYT
v_gene: TRBV7-2
j_gene: TRBJ1-2
len: 11

CDR3aa: ASRTGQVLTDTQY
v_gene: TRBV6-6
j_gene: TRBJ2-3
len: 13

CDR3aa: ASSWSNTEAF
v_gene: TRBV7-2
j_gene: TRBJ1-1
len: 10

CDR3aa: SASGGEGYEQY
v_gene: TRBV29-1
j_gene: TRBJ2-7
len: 11

CDR3aa: ASRPGPTSTDTQY
v_gene: TRBV7-6
j_gene: TRBJ2-3
len: 13

CDR3aa: ASSNGQARLVPNEQF
v_gene: TRBV5-4
j_gene: TRBJ2-1
len: 15

CDR3aa: ASSIDATGELF
v_gene: TRBV19
j_gene: TRBJ2-2
len: 11

CDR3aa: ASSPLGGGPGEQY
v_gene: TRBV7-9
j_gene: TRBJ2-7
len: 13

CDR3aa: ASSLWGQNQPQH
v_gene: TRBV7-8
j_gene: TRBJ1-5
len: 12

CDR3aa: ASSQGPTGLGFTGELF
v_gene: TRBV2
j_gene: TRBJ2-2
len: 16

CDR3aa: ASSSSRRQGREEYEQY
v_gene: TRBV5-5
j_gene: TRBJ2-7
len: 16

CDR3aa: ASSIQTGGETQY
v_gene: TRBV5-1
j_gene: TRBJ2-5
len: 12

CDR3aa: ASSMARFANTGELF
v_gene: TRBV19
j_gene: TRBJ2-2
len: 14

CDR3aa: ASSALPISPLH
v_gene: TRBV18
j_gene: TRBJ1-6
len: 11

CDR3aa: ASSRLAGGTDTQY
v_gene: TRBV6-5
j_gene: TRBJ2-3
len: 13

CDR3aa: ASSYGTGGNTIY
v_gene: TRBV11-2
j_gene: TRBJ1-3
len: 12

CDR3aa: ASSLSGAYEQY
v_gene: TRBV7-3
j_gene: TRBJ2-7
len: 11

CDR3aa: ASSHRGREQY
v_gene: TRBV27
j_gene: TRBJ2-7
len: 10

CDR3aa: ASSQGQGSYEQY
v_gene: TRBV4-2
j_gene: TRBJ2-7
len: 12

CDR3aa: ASSQERAAF
v_gene: TRBV4-2
j_gene: TRBJ1-1
len: 9

CDR3aa: ASIGQGAKNTEAF
v_gene: TRBV11-3
j_gene: TRBJ1-1
len: 13

CDR3aa: ASRGYTYYNTGELF
v_gene: TRBV2
j_gene: TRBJ2-2
len: 14

CDR3aa: ASALRTGVFGYT
v_gene: TRBV12-5
j_gene: TRBJ1-2
len: 12

CDR3aa: ASSLRGHQTNEKLF
v_gene: TRBV7-2
j_gene: TRBJ1-4
len: 14

CDR3aa: ASSPRDRVEQF
v_gene: TRBV9
j_gene: TRBJ2-1
len: 11

CDR3aa: ASSPVSGTGNYGYT
v_gene: TRBV4-1
j_gene: TRBJ1-2
len: 14

CDR3aa: ASSGGTGGYEQY
v_gene: TRBV6-6
j_gene: TRBJ2-7
len: 12

CDR3aa: ASSEARLGYSTGEVLAQY
v_gene: TRBV6-1
j_gene: TRBJ2-3
len: 18

CDR3aa: ASSVYENTEAF
v_gene: TRBV9
j_gene: TRBJ1-1
len: 11

CDR3aa: AWSLGDFGGYT
v_gene: TRBV30
j_gene: TRBJ1-2
len: 11

CDR3aa: ATSRGPTGAGQPQH
v_gene: TRBV15
j_gene: TRBJ1-5
len: 14

CDR3aa: ASRPVDSNYGYT
v_gene: TRBV19
j_gene: TRBJ1-2
len: 12

CDR3aa: ASWGGSGSQKF
v_gene: TRBV2
j_gene: TRBJ2-1
len: 11

CDR3aa: ASSQVRSGGEQY
v_gene: TRBV4-1
j_gene: TRBJ2-7
len: 12

CDR3aa: ASSLFSGASGGYT
v_gene: TRBV7-2
j_gene: TRBJ1-2
len: 13

CDR3aa: ASSSPGGGEAF
v_gene: TRBV7-8
j_gene: TRBJ1-1
len: 11

CDR3aa: ASSLDVTVSGNTIY
v_gene: TRBV11-3
j_gene: TRBJ1-3
len: 14

CDR3aa: ASSLEGRAYGETQY
v_gene: TRBV7-2
j_gene: TRBJ2-5
len: 14